This T cell receptor beta chain was sequenced for a study of cytomegalovirus exposure and HLA in healthy donors. With respect to this clone: Antigen specificity is unknown.

Primers included in the PCR were 60 Vbeta and 13 Jbeta primers. TCRdb's table, derived via immunoSEQ multiplex PCR, lists solely in-frame clones and lacks some. With 150,000 to 250,000 clones in the sample, the ten largest clones hold around 0.7%. Overall study findings and caveats: Later, an analysis showed that TCR beta chains associated with HLA were more clonally expanded than others that were equally common. Researchers reported in a later analysis that a missense DCLRE1C variant was tied to TCR beta V- and J-gene trimming. The study reported that TCR beta sequences accurately predicted HLA-A and HLA-B alleles in most subjects.

V lost 3 bases and J lost 4, with 4 bases in between. This CDR3 comprises 12 residues. Germline V gene sequence: CDR1 KGHSH, CDR2 LQKENI. The rearrangement uses TRBV18 and TRBJ2-1; no clear D. This receptor was taken from a boy aged 5 to 17 in good health and CMV-seronegative. Sequencing was performed on PBMCs. Here the CDR3 reads CASSPTYNEQFF. Written as DNA, the CDR3 is TGTGCCAGCTCACCTACTTACAATGAGCAGTTCTTC.